The entry below describes one TCR beta chain. This sample stems from a study of blood T cell repertoires in COVID-19. Turning to the study itself: The origin of the acute and convalescent COVID-19 samples was the United States, Italy and Spain. T cells, B-cell-depleted T cells, or PBMCs provided the cDNA or gDNA that served as material.

How the authors handled the data: Reference gene primer amplification gave nucleated cell count estimates. Assay used: immunoSEQ multiplex PCR; TCRdb lists only in-frame clones, some missing. The DNA gave D and trimming, while V, J and clone size come from that table. Altogether about 110,000 clones are present, about two thirds being singletons, with the ten largest covering 1.5% to 2%. This sequence originates from a woman aged 40 to 50 with acute or convalescent COVID-19. The sample taken for sequencing was peripheral blood.

The CDR3 region has the DNA TGTGCCACCAGCAGAGATGGGCAGCCAGGGGAAAAACTGTTTTTT. Its protein is CATSRDGQPGEKLFF. The gene calls are TRBV15 and TRBJ1-4, with a possible D match to TRBD1 (5 bases). From germline, CDR1 is LNHNV and CDR2 YYDKDF (reference sequence). The CDR3 runs 15 residues. V was trimmed by 0 bases and J by 8 bases, leaving 13 bases between them. Based on the CDR3 plus reference TRBV15 and TRBJ1-4, the full variable domain is DAMVIQNPRYQVTQFGKPVTLSCSQTLNHNVMYWYQQKSSQAPKLLFHYYDKDFNNEADTPDNFQSRRPNTSFCFLDIRSPGLGDTAMYLCATSRDGQPGEKLFFGSGTQLSVL.